These 8 T cell receptor beta chains were sequenced from one sample in a study of shared clonotypes between healthy human individuals. Generated by immunoSEQ multiplex PCR, the TCRdb table keeps only in-frame clones and is missing some. The table has about a million clones, more than 75% seen once. The sequencing input was memory CD4+ T cells sorted from blood. Subset denoted: CD45RA-negative fraction. These receptors were taken from a man younger than 30 in good health.

This clone turned up a few times. The chain is built from TRBV19 and TRBJ2-7; 7 positions agree with TRBD1. Per the germline V gene, CDR1 is LNHDA and CDR2 is SQIVND (reference sequence). The CDR3 contains 15 residues. Unmatched junction bases numbered 13, after V lost 8 bases and J lost 3 bases. The CDR3 loop reads CASAKNRDSNYEQYF. DNA of the CDR3: TGTGCCAGTGCTAAAAACCGGGACAGTAACTACGAGCAGTACTTC.

The rearrangement joins TRBV15 to TRBJ2-7; TRBD1 agrees at 7 bases. In germline, CDR1 is LNHNV, CDR2 YYDKDF (reference sequence). V lost 5 bases, J lost 4 bases, and 11 bases stayed unmatched. This CDR3 region has 15 residues. The CDR3 spells CATSLRQGAEYEQYF. The CDR3 region has the DNA TGTGCCACCAGCCTCCGACAGGGCGCTGAGTACGAGCAGTACTTC. The full variable domain, with the rest looked up from reference TRBV15 and TRBJ2-7, is DAMVIQNPRYQVTQFGKPVTLSCSQTLNHNVMYWYQQKSSQAPKLLFHYYDKDFNNEADTPDNFQSRRPNTSFCFLDIRSPGLGDTAMYLCATSLRQGAEYEQYFGPGTRLTVT.

The count of this clone is one. The chain is built from TRBV5-6 and TRBJ1-2; 7 positions match TRBD1. V gave up 6 bases and J gave up 5 bases; unmatched junction bases: 10. The CDR3 totals 14 residues. Per the germline V gene, CDR1 is SGHDT and CDR2 is YYEEEE. Here the CDR3 reads CASTPSGTAYGYTF. DNA of the CDR3: TGTGCCAGCACCCCCTCCGGGACAGCGTATGGCTACACCTTC.

The chain carries TRBV7-8 and TRBJ2-5; D call uncertain. Germline V gene sequence: CDR1 SGHVS, CDR2 FQNEAQ. The CDR3 covers 13 residues. Trimming took 5 bases from V and 5 from J, leaving 12 bases between them. The CDR3 region is CASSRPPVETQYF. The CDR3 region has the DNA TGTGCCAGCAGCCGTCCCCCAGTGGAGACCCAGTACTTC.

This chain connects TRBV5-1 to TRBJ2-7, with 9 nucleotides matching TRBD2. The CDR3 has 13 amino acids. Losses at the gene ends were 5 bases for V and 3 bases for J; bases not matched to a gene: 3. The germline gives CDR1 SGHRS, CDR2 YFSETQ. In nucleotides, the CDR3 is TGCGCCAGCAGGAGTAGCGGGAGCTACGAGCAGTACTTC. It translates to CASRSSGSYEQYF.

CDR3 DNA sequence: TGTGCCAGCAGCTTAGACGGGGGTTCTCATCAGCCCCAGCATTTT. Translation gives CASSLDGGSHQPQHF. The chain has TRBV7-6 and TRBJ1-5; D perhaps matches TRBD1 (5 bases). CDR1 is SGHVS and CDR2 is FNYEAQ in the germline V gene. Trimming removed 1 base from V and 5 bases from J, with 12 bases in between. The CDR3 loop spans 15 amino acids.

The chain carries TRBV25-1 and TRBJ2-7; a weak D match, TRBD2 (5 bases). Looked up from germline, CDR1 is MGHDK and CDR2 is SYGVNS. The CDR3 totals 17 residues. The V gene lost 1 base and the J gene lost 6 bases, with 22 bases spanning the gap. CDR3 sequence (DNA): TGTGCCAGCAGTGAATGGGTGGGTGATACGAGGGTCGGCGAGCAGTACTTC. Translation: CASSEWVGDTRVGEQYF.

The rearrangement uses TRBV7-9 and TRBJ1-2, with 11 bases lining up with TRBD1. With V trimmed by 4 bases and J by 1 base, 5 bases remained unmatched. Germline CDR1 is SEHNR and CDR2 is FQNEAQ (reference sequence). The CDR3 contains 16 residues. For the CDR3, the DNA is TGTGCCAGCAGCTACTCCGGGACAGGGGGTAACTATGGCTACACCTTC. Translation gives CASSYSGTGGNYGYTF. The full variable domain, completed using reference TRBV7-9 and TRBJ1-2, is DTGVSQNPRHKITKRGQNVTFRCDPISEHNRLYWYRQTLGQGPEFLTYFQNEAQLEKSRLLSDRFSAERPKGSFSTLEIQRTEQGDSAMYLCASSYSGTGGNYGYTFGSGTRLTVV.